The clone carrying this T cell receptor (beta chain) turned up a few times. What it binds is not known. This specimen belongs to a study of T cells in localized non-small cell lung cancer. The study's findings and limits: Sequencing involved a lone tumor region, leaving heterogeneity possible.

Measured with immunoSEQ multiplex PCR; TCRdb has only the in-frame clones, and not every one. The profile shows some 30,000 clones, 85% to 90% of them singletons. V shed 3 bases and J 4 bases; nucleotides not matched to a gene: 8. The germline V gene encodes CDR1 SQVTM and CDR2 ANQGSEA. This CDR3 has 14 amino acids. The clonotype comes from a female donor over 55 with stage I lung adenocarcinoma. Sample: peripheral blood, taken before any cancer treatment. V is TRBV29-1 and J is TRBJ2-5; 7 bases map to TRBD2. The CDR3 nucleotides are TGCAGCGTTGACGGGGGAGGGCCTCGAGAGACCCAGTACTTC. It codes for CSVDGGGPRETQYF.